The present T cell receptor beta chain was sequenced within a study of T-cell memory formation after mild COVID-19 (TCRdb year 2021). A note on the overall study: Most TCR sequence clusters were specific to one of the two donors. In a couple of donors, T-cell clones that expanded and contracted after mild COVID-19 were followed by sequencing TCRalpha and TCRbeta repertoires longitudinally. Two young, previously healthy adult volunteers made up the cohort, one male and one female.

Broad study findings and their caveats: Only a couple of mild cases were covered in the study, and larger cohorts including severe cases with pre-infection samples were considered necessary. SARS-CoV-2 specificity of the second-wave clones peaking on day 37 was not confirmed. Some responding clones were detected in pre-infection memory, which suggested that pre-existing cross-reactive memory T cells had joined the SARS-CoV-2 response. Contracting CD4+ clones appeared mostly in the CM and EM memory subsets, whereas CD8+ clones were enriched in EMRA. Balanced CD4/CD8 phenotypes were observed for clones contracting from day 15 to 85, whereas a bias towards CD4+ was observed for a second wave of clones expanding from day 15 to 37.

The germline V end is reduced by 4 bases and the J end by 5 bases; junction bases left unmatched: 7. Taken from cysteine to phenylalanine, the CDR3 has 15 residues. This entry keeps only the CDR3 DNA: 45 bases, framed from base 1. Sequences SGHRS (CDR1) and YFSETQ (CDR2) are obtained from the germline V gene. Ficoll-Paque density gradient centrifugation was used to isolate PBMCs. For sequencing, an Illumina NovaSeq 6000 was employed. Using 5'RACE with constant-segment primers, TCRalpha and TCRbeta cDNA libraries were constructed, with sample barcodes and unique molecular identifiers added in the process. RNA was extracted from every sample with Trizol reagent. Amplification of the libraries took two PCR steps, and the second step added a second sample barcode plus Illumina TruSeq adapters. Sequencing of libraries was performed on an Illumina NovaSeq with 2 x 150 bp paired-end reads. The study's own analysis went as follows. Reads were demultiplexed and collapsed into UMI-guided consensus sequences with migec v1.2.7. Using mixcr v2.1.11, the UMI consensuses were aligned to TRA and TRB V and J templates and assembled into clonotypes. Expanded or contracted clonotypes were those called significant by both edgeR and NoisET, with noise models trained on biological replicates. For edgeR calls, a false discovery rate-adjusted p below 0.01 and a log2 fold-change threshold of 1 were applied. As an exploratory analysis of dynamics, max-normalized trajectories of the 1000 most abundant clonotypes were examined by PCA with hierarchical clustering. The CD4 or CD8 phenotype of responding clones was assigned using the separately sequenced CD4+ and CD8+ repertoires. TCRdb itself trimmed the public reads at Q25 with fastp, ran MiXCR and retained productive beta chains. Rows with one shared CDR3 protein collapse into an entry with the most common genes and DNA. TCRdb's processing, not the authors' own work, is the source of the V and J calls. The sample contains more than 300,000 distinct CDR3 sequences, roughly an eighth of them found a single time. The biggest ten clones account for under 25% of the sample.

This clonotype was picked up a small number of times. What this receptor recognizes is not known. Qualities for individual bases were not recorded, and no much larger clone is one base off. This sequence originates from a man aged 18-30 years who had mild COVID-19 (a few samples of this study predate the infection). The sample titles of this study are shuffled in the database, so cell type and time point are left out; the donor was told from shared clones. Sequencing was carried out using PBMCs or a T cell subset sorted from them (not recorded which). The sequence joins TRBV5-1 to TRBJ2-1, with 9 junctional bases fitting TRBD1. The bases read TGCGCCAGCAGCCCTACCGGGACAGGGAACAATGAGCAGTTCTTC. The encoded protein is CASSPTGTGNNEQFF. Beyond the CDR3, the reference TRBV5-1 and TRBJ2-1 genes provide the residues; the full variable domain reads: KAGVTQTPRYLIKTRGQQVTLSCSPISGHRSVSWYQQTPGQGLQFLFEYFSETQRNKGNFPGRFSGRQFSNSRSEMNVSTLELGDSALYLCASSPTGTGNNEQFFGPGTRLTVL.